This T cell receptor beta chain stems from a study of T cell responses to AZD1222 COVID-19 vaccine (dated by TCRdb to the early 2020s). For context, the study as a whole: AZD1222 recipients given second doses at about 4 weeks or at about 12 weeks were pooled, since spike-specific TCR depth and breadth were not found to differ between the two schedules. TCR sequencing covered roughly 230 trial participants: 200 to 220 given two doses of AZD1222 and approximately 26 given two doses of MenACWY control vaccine. Trial participants were enrolled by age into 18-55, 56-69 and 70-plus year subgroups, with 148, 28 and 57 TCR-sequenced participants respectively. Study-wide conclusions, independent of this receptor: After two AZD1222 doses, spike-specific TCR breadth and depth were significantly higher than at day 0 and than in MenACWY recipients. Conclusions about previously exposed vaccinees were limited because only six AZD1222 recipients were SARS-CoV-2 seropositive at baseline. Reportedly, close to half of the unique spike-specific TCRs recognized epitopes lying outside the regions that are mutated in the B.1.351 and B.1.1.7 variants. Vaccine-associated CD4 TCRs spanned the whole spike protein, with dominant responses in regions 160-218 and 743-854. In the small 56-69-year group, the increase in depth fell short of significance, most likely because of low power. Because no day 14 peak-response samples were available, the repertoires could be characterized only after the peak T cell response. Participants were mostly white British and included more females than males, and it was suggested by the authors that clonal diversity may have been underestimated.

The CDR3 regions of human TCRbeta chains were subjected to immunosequencing. The authors' analysis ran thus. TCRs in the repertoires were compared against a reference library of SARS-CoV-2-specific TCRs that had been generated with the MIRA antigen-specificity platform. Breadth meant the fraction of unique TCRs that were SARS-CoV-2-associated, whereas depth meant the fraction of total T cells that were SARS-CoV-2-associated. Using the MIRA data, every spike-specific TCR was mapped to the spike region that the TCR reacted to and assigned to either a CD4 or a CD8 class. Log10-transformed breadth and depth values were compared by one-way ANOVA with Sidak's multiple comparisons tests. TCRdb obtained this table from immuneACCESS and retained in-frame rearrangements with V and J assigned. These tables miss some clones; where compared with another copy, unresolved V genes account for less than half of the shortfall, and the remainder is unexplained. V and J calls plus clone size are reproduced from that table; the DNA served to infer D and trimming. The sample profile shows roughly 97,000 clones; around nine tenths of them were found once. The ten largest clones take up about 19% of the sample.

In light of the paper, this sample's time point label describes: baseline before first vaccination. Vaccinee samples were obtained from the UK trials COV001 and COV002, which included a single-blind randomized controlled phase 2/3 trial of AZD1222 (ChAdOx1 nCoV-19) in healthy adults. Trial participant PBMC samples were collected at day 0 and day 28 after the second dose for TCRbeta chain sequencing. Note on this clone: Its antigen is currently not known. No much larger clone is present one base from it, and per-base qualities are unavailable.

The specimen was peripheral blood, collected on day 0 of AZD1222 vaccination. The sequence was obtained from an adult in good health.

The CDR3: CASSQLPGQPYF. The sequenced DNA is TGCGCCAGCAGCCAATTACCGGGACAGCCGTACTTC. This chain joins TRBV4-1 to TRBJ2-7; 7 middle bases align to TRBD1. Reading from cysteine to phenylalanine, the CDR3 counts 12 amino acids. The read is trimmed to its CDR3 DNA, 36 bases read in frame from base 1. Compared with germline, V lacks 2 bases and J lacks 12 bases; bases without a gene match: 7. CDR1 and CDR2 were assigned from the germline V gene as MGHRA and YSYEKL.